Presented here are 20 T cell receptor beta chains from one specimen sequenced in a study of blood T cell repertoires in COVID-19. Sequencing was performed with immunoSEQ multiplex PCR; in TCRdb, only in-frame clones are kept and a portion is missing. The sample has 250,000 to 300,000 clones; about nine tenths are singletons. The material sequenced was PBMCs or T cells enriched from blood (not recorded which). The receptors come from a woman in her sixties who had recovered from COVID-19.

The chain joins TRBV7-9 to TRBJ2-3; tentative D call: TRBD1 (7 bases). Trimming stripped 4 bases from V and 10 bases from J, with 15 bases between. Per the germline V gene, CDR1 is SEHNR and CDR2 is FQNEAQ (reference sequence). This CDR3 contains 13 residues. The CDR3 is CASSYPGGLAQYF. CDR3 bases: TGTGCCAGCAGCTACCCAGGGGGGCTGGCGCAGTATTTT.

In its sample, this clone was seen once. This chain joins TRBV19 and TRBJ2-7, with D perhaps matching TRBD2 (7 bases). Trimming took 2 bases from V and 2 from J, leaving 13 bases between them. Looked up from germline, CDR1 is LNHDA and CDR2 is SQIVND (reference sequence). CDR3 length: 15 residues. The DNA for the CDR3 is TGTGCCAGTAGTATAACTGGCGGGGGCCCCTACGAGCAGTACTTC. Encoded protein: CASSITGGGPYEQYF.

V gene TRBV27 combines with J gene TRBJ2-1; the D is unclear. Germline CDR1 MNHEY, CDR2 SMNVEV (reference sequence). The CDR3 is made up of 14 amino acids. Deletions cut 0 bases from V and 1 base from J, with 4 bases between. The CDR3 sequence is CASSLSGSYNEQFF. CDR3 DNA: TGTGCCAGCAGTTTATCCGGGTCCTACAATGAGCAGTTCTTC.

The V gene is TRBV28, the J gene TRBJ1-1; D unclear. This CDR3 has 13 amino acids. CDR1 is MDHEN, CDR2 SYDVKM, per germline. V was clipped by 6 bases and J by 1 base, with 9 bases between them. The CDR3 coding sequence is TGTGCCAGCAGCGAGTCGGGGAACACTGAAGCTTTCTTT. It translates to CASSESGNTEAFF.

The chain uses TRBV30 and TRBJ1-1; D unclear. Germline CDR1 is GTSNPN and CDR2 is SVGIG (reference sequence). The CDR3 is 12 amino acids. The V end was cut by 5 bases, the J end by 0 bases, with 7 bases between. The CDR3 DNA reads TGTGCCTGGCAGGTTATGAACACTGAAGCTTTCTTT. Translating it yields CAWQVMNTEAFF.

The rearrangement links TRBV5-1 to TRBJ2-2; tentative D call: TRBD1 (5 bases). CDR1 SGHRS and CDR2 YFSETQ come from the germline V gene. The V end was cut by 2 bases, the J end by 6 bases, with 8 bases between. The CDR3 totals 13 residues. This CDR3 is CASSLQVPGELFF. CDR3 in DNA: TGCGCCAGCAGCTTACAGGTTCCCGGGGAGCTGTTTTTT.

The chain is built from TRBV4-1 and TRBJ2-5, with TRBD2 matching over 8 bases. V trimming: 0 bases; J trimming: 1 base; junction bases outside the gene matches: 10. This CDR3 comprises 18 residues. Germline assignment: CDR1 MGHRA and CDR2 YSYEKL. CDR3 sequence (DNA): TGCGCCAGCAGCCAAGATAGGGCAACCGGGAGGGTCCAAGAGACCCAGTACTTC. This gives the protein CASSQDRATGRVQETQYF.

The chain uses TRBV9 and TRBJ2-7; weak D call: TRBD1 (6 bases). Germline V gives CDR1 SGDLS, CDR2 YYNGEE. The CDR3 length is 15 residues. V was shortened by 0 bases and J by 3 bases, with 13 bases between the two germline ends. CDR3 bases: TGTGCCAGCAGCGTAGCGGGAACAGGGTACTACGAGCAGTACTTC. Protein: CASSVAGTGYYEQYF.

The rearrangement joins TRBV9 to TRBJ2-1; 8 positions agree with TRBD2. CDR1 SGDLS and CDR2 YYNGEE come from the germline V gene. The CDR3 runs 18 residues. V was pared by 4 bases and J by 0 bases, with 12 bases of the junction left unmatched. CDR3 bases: TGTGCCAGCAGCCCTAAAGGGGTAGCGGGGAGCTCCTACAATGAGCAGTTCTTC. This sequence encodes CASSPKGVAGSSYNEQFF.

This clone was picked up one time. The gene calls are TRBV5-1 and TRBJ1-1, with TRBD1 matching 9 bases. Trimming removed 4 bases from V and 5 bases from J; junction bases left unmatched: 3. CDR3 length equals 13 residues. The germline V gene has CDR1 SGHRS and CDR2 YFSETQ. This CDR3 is CASSPGTGTEAFF. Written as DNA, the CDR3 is TGCGCCAGCAGCCCCGGGACAGGGACTGAAGCTTTCTTT.

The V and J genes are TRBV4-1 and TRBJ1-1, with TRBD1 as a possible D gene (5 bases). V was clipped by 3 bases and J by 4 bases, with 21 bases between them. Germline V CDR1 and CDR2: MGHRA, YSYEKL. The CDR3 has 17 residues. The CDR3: CASSHPREGRRSTEAFF. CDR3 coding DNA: TGCGCCAGCAGCCACCCGCGGGAGGGGCGGAGGAGCACTGAAGCTTTCTTT.

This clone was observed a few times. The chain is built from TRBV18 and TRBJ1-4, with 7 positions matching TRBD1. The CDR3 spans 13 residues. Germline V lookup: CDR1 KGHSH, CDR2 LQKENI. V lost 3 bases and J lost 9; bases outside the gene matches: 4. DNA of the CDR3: TGTGCCAGCTCACCTGACAGGGAACAAAAACTGTTTTTT. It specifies CASSPDREQKLFF.

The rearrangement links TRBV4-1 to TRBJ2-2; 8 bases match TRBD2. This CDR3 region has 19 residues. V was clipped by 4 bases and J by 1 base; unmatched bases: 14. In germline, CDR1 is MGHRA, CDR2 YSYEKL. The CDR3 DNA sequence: TGCGCCAGCAGCCTGGGACTAGTTCGTCTTATCGGGAACACCGGGGAGCTGTTTTTT. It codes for CASSLGLVRLIGNTGELFF.

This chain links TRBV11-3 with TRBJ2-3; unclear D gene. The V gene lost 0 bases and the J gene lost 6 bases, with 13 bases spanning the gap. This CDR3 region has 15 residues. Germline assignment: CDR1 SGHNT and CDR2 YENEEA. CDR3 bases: TGTGCCAGCAGCTTAGATGAAGTTGGTGAGGATACGCAGTATTTT. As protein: CASSLDEVGEDTQYF.

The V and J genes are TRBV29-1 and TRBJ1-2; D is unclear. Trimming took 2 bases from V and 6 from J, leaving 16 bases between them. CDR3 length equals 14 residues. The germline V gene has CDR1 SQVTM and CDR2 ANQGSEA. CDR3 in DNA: TGCAGCGTTGAAATTTTTGGGGAGCTCGATGGCTACACCTTC. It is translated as CSVEIFGELDGYTF.

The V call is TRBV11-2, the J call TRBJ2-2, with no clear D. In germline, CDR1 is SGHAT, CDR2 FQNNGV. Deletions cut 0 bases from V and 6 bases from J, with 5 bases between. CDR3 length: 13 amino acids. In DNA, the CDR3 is TGTGCCAGCAGCTTAGAAACAGCCGGGGAGCTGTTTTTT. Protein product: CASSLETAGELFF.

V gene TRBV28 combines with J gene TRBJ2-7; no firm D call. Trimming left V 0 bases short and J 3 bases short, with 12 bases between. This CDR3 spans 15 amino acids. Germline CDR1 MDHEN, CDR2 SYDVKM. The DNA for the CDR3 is TGTGCCAGCAGTTTATGGGCCGAGAGACTCTACGAGCAGTACTTC. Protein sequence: CASSLWAERLYEQYF.

The CDR3 protein is CASSPRDSEAFF. The CDR3 coding sequence is TGTGCCAGCAGCCCGCGGGACAGTGAAGCTTTCTTT. The V call is TRBV7-9, the J call TRBJ1-1, with 7 bases aligning to TRBD1. The CDR3 loop spans 12 amino acids. Germline V CDR1 and CDR2: SEHNR, FQNEAQ (reference sequence). V was clipped by 5 bases and J by 7 bases; unmatched bases: 4.

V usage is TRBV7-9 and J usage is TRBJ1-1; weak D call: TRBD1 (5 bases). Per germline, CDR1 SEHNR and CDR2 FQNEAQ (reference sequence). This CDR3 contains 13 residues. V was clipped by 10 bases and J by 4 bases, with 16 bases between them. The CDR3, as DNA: TGTGCCATCAACGTGGGGGGGTCCACTGAAGCTTTCTTT. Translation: CAINVGGSTEAFF.

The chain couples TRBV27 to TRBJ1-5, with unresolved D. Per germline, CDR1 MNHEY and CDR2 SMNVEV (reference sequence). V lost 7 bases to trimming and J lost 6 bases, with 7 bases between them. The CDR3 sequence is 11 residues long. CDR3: CASNNRQPQHF. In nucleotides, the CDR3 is TGTGCCAGCAACAATCGTCAGCCCCAGCATTTT.